This T cell receptor (beta chain) originates from a study of T-cell memory formation after mild COVID-19. For the study at large: TCR clusters mostly belonged to single donors. The study's findings and limits: Pre-infection memory held some responding clones, suggesting pre-existing cross-reactive T cells responded. Confirmation was lacking for SARS-CoV-2 specificity of second-wave clones that peaked on day 37.

In this sample, this clonotype turned up a few times. Its antigen is as yet unknown. Constant-segment primers were used for 5'RACE, and the resulting TCR alpha and TCR beta cDNA libraries carried sample barcodes and UMIs. In TCRdb, the 5' RACE reads were re-called with MiXCR into one record per CDR3 protein. This table holds about 240,000 distinct CDR3 sequences, over 8.5% found once. There are 14 residues in the CDR3. V was cut by 5 bases and J by 8 bases, with 13 bases left in between. The TCR was taken from a man younger than 35 who had mild COVID-19 (a few samples of this study predate the infection). Cell type and time point are not known. Input material: PBMCs or a T cell subset sorted from them (not recorded which). V and J are TRBV12-3 or TRBV12-4 and TRBJ1-6, with TRBD1 as a possible D gene (6 bases). Here the CDR3 reads CASSLDSQDSPLHF. The CDR3 nucleotides are TGTGCCAGCAGTCTGGACAGCCAGGATTCACCCCTCCACTTT.